This section outlines one T cell receptor beta chain sequence together with its context. The antigen remains unidentified. The sample has other DNA sequences that encode this CDR3 too. V was cut by 1 base and J by 0 bases, with 9 bases left in between. Germline values: CDR1 KGHSH, CDR2 LQKENI. CDR3 length equals 15 residues. Libraries were prepared by immunoSEQ multiplex PCR; TCRdb keeps only in-frame clonotypes and omits some of them. The table records 2 million to 2.5 million clones, 85% to 95% of them present only once. The donors were adults (healthy and HIV-negative) with no recent acute infections or vaccinations. The data are from a study of shared clonotypes between healthy human individuals. Findings and caveats of the study: Exclusively blood specimens were collected; tissue repertoires likely differ. A few donors held about 5% of naive CD4 clonotypes in common.

The chain has TRBV18 and TRBJ1-1; D is unresolved. The clonotype originates from a man younger than 35 in good health. The specimen sequenced was naive CD4+ T cells sorted from blood. Documented subset: CD45RA+ positively selected. CDR3 sequence reads: CASSPLAGVNTEAFF. The CDR3 bases are TGTGCCAGCTCACCACTGGCAGGCGTGAACACTGAAGCTTTCTTT.